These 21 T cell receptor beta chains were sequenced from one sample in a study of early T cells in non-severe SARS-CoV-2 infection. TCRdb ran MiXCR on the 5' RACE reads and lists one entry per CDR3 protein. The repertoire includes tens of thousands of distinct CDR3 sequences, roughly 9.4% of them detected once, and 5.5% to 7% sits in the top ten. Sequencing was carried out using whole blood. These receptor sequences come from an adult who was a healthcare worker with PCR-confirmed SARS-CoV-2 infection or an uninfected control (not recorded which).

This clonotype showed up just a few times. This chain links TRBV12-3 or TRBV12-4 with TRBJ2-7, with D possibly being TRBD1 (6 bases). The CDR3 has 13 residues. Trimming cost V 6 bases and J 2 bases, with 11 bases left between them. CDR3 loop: CASREGHAYEQYF. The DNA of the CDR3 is TGTGCCAGCAGAGAGGGACACGCCTACGAGCAGTACTTC.

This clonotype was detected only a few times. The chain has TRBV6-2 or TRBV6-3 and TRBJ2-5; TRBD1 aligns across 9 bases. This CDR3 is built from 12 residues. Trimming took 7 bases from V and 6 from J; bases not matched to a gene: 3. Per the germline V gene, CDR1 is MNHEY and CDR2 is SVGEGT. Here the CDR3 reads CASMTGGQTQYF. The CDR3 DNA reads TGTGCCAGCATGACAGGGGGTCAGACCCAGTACTTC.

The DNA for the CDR3 is TGTGCCAGCAGCGTCCGGGACAGCAACTATGGCTACACCTTC. Its protein is CASSVRDSNYGYTF. This chain uses TRBV9 with TRBJ1-2; 7 positions match TRBD1. Unmatched junction bases numbered 3, after V lost 2 bases and J lost 2 bases. In germline, CDR1 is SGDLS, CDR2 YYNGEE. The CDR3 has 14 amino acids.

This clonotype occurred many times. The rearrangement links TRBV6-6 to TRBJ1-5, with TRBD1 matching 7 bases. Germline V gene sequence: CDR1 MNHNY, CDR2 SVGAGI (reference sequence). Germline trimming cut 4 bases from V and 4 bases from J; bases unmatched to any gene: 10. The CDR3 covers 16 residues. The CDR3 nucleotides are TGTGCCAGCAGTTTAAAATCCGGGACAGCGAATCAGCCCCAGCATTTT. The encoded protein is CASSLKSGTANQPQHF.

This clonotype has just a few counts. For the CDR3, the DNA is TGTGCCAGTAGTATCCCAGGGGATCTACCCTATGGCTACACCTTC. Residues: CASSIPGDLPYGYTF. The chain carries TRBV19 and TRBJ1-2; TRBD1 is a possible D gene (6 bases). This CDR3 is built from 15 residues. Trimming left V 3 bases short and J 4 bases short, with 15 bases between. Germline V lookup: CDR1 LNHDA, CDR2 SQIVND (reference sequence). The full variable domain, in which reference TRBV19 and TRBJ1-2 provide the parts outside the CDR3, is DGGITQSPKYLFRKEGQNVTLSCEQNLNHDAMYWYRQDPGQGLRLIYYSQIVNDFQKGDIAEGYSVSREKKESFPLTVTSAQKNPTAFYLCASSIPGDLPYGYTFGSGTRLTVV.

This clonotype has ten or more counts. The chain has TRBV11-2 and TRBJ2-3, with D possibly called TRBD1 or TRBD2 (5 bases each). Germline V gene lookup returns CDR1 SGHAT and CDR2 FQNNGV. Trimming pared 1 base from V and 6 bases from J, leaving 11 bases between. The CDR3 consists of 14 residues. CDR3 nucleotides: TGTGCCAGCAGCTTAGCGGGGCCCCCGGATACGCAGTATTTT. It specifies CASSLAGPPDTQYF.

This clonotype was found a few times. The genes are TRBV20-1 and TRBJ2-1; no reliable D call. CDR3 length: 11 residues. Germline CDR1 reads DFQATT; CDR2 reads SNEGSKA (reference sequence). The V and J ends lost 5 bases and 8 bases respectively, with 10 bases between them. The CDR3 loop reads CSAPSVDEQFF. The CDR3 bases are TGCAGTGCTCCCTCAGTCGATGAGCAGTTCTTC.

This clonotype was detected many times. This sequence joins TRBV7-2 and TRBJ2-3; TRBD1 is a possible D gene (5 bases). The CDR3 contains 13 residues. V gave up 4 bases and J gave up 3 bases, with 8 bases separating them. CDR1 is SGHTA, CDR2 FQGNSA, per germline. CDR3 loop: CASSSQGTDTQYF. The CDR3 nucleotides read TGTGCCAGCAGCTCCCAGGGAACAGATACGCAGTATTTT.

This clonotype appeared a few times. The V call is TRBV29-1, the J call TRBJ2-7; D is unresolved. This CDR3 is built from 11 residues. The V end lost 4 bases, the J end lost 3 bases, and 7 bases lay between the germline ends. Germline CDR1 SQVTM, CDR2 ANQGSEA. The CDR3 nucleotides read TGCAGCGTTGGCAAGAGCTACGAGCAGTACTTC. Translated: CSVGKSYEQYF.

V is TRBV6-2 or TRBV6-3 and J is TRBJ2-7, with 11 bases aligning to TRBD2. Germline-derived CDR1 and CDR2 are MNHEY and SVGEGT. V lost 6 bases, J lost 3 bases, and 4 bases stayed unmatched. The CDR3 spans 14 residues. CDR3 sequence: CASSIGTSGYEQYF. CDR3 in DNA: TGTGCCAGCAGCATCGGGACTAGCGGCTACGAGCAGTACTTC.

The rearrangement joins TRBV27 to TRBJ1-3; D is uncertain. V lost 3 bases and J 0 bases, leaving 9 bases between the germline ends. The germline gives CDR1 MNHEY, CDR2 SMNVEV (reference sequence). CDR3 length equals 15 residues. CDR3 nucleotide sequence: TGTGCCAGCAGTTTCGGACCCAGCTCTGGAAACACCATATATTTT. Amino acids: CASSFGPSSGNTIYF.

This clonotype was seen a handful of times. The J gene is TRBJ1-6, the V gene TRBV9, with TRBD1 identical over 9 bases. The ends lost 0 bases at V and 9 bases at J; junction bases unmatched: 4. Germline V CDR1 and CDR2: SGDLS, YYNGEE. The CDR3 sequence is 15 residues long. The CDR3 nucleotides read TGTGCCAGCAGCGTAGGGGACAGGGAAGGTTCACCCCTCCACTTT. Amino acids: CASSVGDREGSPLHF.

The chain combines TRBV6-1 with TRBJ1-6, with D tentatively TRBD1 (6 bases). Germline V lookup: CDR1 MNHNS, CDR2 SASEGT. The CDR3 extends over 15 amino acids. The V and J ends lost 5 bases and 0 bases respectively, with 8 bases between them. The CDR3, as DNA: TGTGCCAGCAGTAGAGGGGGCTCCTATAATTCACCCCTCCACTTT. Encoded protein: CASSRGGSYNSPLHF.

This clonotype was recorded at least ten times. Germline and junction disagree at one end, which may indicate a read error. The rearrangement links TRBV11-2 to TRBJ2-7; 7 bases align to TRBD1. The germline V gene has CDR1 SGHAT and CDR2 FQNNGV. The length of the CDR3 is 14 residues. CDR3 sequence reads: CASSLDRVSGEQYF. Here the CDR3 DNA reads TGTGCCAGCAGCCTAGACAGGGTTTCTGGCGAGCAGTACTTC.

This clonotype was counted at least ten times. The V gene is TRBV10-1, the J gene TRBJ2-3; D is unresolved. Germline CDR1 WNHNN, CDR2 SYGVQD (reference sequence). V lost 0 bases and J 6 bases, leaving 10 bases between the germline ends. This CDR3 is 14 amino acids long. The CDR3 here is CASSESRESDTQYF. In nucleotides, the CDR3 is TGCGCCAGCAGTGAGTCTAGAGAATCGGATACGCAGTATTTT.

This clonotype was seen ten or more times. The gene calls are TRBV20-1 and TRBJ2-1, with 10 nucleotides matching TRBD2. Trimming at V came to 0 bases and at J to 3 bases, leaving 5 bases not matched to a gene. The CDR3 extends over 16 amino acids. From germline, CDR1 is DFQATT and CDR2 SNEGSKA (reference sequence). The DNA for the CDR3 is TGCAGTGCTAGAGATCGAGCTAGCGGGGGCTACAATGAGCAGTTCTTC. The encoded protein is CSARDRASGGYNEQFF.

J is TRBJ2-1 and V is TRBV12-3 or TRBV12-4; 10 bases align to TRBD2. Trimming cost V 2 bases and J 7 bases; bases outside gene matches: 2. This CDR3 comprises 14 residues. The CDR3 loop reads CASSLLAGANEQFF. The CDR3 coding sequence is TGTGCCAGCAGTTTACTAGCGGGAGCAAATGAGCAGTTCTTC.

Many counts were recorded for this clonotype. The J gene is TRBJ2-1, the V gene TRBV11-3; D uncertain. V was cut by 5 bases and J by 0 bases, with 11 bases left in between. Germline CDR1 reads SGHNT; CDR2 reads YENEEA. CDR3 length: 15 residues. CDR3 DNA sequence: TGTGCCAGCAGCCCCTTTTGGAGCTCCTACAATGAGCAGTTCTTC. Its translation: CASSPFWSSYNEQFF.

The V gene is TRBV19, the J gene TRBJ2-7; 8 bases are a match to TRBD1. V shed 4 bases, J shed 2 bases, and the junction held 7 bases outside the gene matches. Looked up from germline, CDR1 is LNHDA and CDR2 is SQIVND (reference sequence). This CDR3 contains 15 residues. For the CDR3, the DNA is TGTGCCAGTAGTACCCCAAGGACAGGGACCTACGAGCAGTACTTC. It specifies CASSTPRTGTYEQYF.

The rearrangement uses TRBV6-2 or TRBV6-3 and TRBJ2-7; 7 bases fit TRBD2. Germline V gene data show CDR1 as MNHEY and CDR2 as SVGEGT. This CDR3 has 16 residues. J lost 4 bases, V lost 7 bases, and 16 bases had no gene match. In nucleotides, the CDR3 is TGTGCCAGCACGTCACATAAAAAGCGGGATTTGTACGAGCAGTACTTC. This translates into CASTSHKKRDLYEQYF.

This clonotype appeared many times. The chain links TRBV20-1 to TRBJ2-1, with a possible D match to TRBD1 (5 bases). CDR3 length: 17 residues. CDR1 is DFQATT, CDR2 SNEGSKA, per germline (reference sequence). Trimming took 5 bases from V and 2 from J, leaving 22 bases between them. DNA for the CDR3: TGCAGTGCTCACCTTTCGAGAACTGTGACAGCCTACAATGAGCAGTTCTTC. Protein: CSAHLSRTVTAYNEQFF.